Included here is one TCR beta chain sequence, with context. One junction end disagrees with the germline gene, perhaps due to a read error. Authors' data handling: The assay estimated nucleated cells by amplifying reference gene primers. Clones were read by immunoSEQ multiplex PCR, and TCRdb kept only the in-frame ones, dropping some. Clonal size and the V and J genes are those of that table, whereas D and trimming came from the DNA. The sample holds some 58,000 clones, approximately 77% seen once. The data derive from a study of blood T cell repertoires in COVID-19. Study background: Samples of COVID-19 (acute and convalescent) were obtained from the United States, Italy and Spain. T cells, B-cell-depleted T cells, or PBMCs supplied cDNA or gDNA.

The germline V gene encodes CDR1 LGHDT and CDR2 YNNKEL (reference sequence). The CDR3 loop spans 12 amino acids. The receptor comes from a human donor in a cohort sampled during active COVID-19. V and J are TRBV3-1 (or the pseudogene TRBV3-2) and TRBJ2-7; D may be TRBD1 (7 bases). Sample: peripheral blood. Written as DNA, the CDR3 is TGTGCCAGCAGCCAAGAAGGAGGGACAGTTGCCTTC. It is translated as CASSQEGGTVAF.